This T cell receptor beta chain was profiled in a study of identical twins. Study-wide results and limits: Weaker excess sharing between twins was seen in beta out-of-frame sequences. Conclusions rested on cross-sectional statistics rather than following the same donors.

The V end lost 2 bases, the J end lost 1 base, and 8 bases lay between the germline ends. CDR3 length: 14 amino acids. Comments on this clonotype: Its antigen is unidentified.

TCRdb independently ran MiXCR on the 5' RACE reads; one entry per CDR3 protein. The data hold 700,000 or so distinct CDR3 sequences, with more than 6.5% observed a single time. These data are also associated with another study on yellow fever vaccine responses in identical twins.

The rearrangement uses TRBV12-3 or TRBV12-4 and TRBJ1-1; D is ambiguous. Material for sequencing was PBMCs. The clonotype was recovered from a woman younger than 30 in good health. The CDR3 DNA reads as TGTGCCAGCAGTTTAAAGGGCAGGAACACTGAAGCTTTCTTT. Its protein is CASSLKGRNTEAFF.